Following are 9 T cell receptor beta chains from one sample sequenced in a study of cytomegalovirus exposure and HLA in healthy donors. PCR amplification relied on 60 Vbeta primers (plus 13 Jbeta primers). This table comes from immunoSEQ multiplex PCR, and its TCRdb copy is limited to in-frame clones, with some not included. The sample comprises approximately 270,000 clones, about four fifths of which are singletons, and about 0.3% rests with the top ten. The sequenced sample consisted of PBMCs. Receptors were obtained from a girl aged 2 to 9 in good health and CMV-seronegative.

V is TRBV7-6 and J is TRBJ1-6, with 7 bases fitting TRBD1. Germline V CDR1 and CDR2: SGHVS, FNYEAQ. V gave up 0 bases and J gave up 10 bases; unmatched junction bases: 6. The CDR3 is 15 residues long. CDR3 DNA: TGTGCCAGCAGCTTAGCAGGGGGCAGTAACTCACCCCTCCACTTT. This encodes CASSLAGGSNSPLHF.

The CDR3 loop is CASKFDRASNQPQHF. The CDR3 nucleotides are TGTGCCAGCAAATTTGACAGAGCTAGCAATCAGCCCCAGCATTTT. The gene calls are TRBV6-5 and TRBJ1-5; tentative D call: TRBD1 (5 bases). The germline V and J ends were trimmed by 7 bases and 0 bases, with 13 bases remaining between them. The CDR3 is made up of 15 amino acids. CDR1 and CDR2 from the germline V gene are MNHEY and SVGAGI.

This clone occurred once. The gene calls are TRBV5-1 and TRBJ2-1; unclear D gene. The V end was cut by 3 bases, the J end by 2 bases, with 9 bases between. The CDR3 sequence is 14 residues long. Per germline, CDR1 SGHRS and CDR2 YFSETQ. The DNA of the CDR3 is TGCGCCAGCAGCTGGGCCGGCGCCTACAATGAGCAGTTCTTC. Translated: CASSWAGAYNEQFF.

The rearrangement joins TRBV5-1 to TRBJ2-2; tentatively, D is TRBD1 (5 bases). Trimming shortened V by 0 bases and J by 0 bases, and 12 bases separated the two germline ends. Germline values: CDR1 SGHRS, CDR2 YFSETQ. The CDR3 spans 17 residues. The CDR3 DNA reads TGCGCCAGCAGCTTGGACCTACAGGTTGCGAACACCGGGGAGCTGTTTTTT. It is translated as CASSLDLQVANTGELFF.

This chain links TRBV25-1 with TRBJ2-5; D might be TRBD2 (6 bases). The germline gives CDR1 MGHDK, CDR2 SYGVNS. Deletions cut 1 base from V and 4 bases from J, with 10 bases between. The CDR3 has 14 residues. The CDR3 DNA reads TGTGCCAGCAGTGAATCCGGGGACTTAGAGACCCAGTACTTC. Its protein is CASSESGDLETQYF.

The DNA of the CDR3 is TGTGCCAGCAGCTTGGTGGGACAGACGAATGAAAAACTGTTTTTT. This codes for CASSLVGQTNEKLFF. The genes are TRBV5-6 and TRBJ1-4; 7 bases match TRBD1. V dropped 0 bases and J dropped 5; count of bases not matched to a gene: 4. This CDR3 is built from 15 residues. The germline V gene encodes CDR1 SGHDT and CDR2 YYEEEE.

This rearrangement joins TRBV5-1 to TRBJ2-3; maybe TRBD2 (6 bases). Trimming took 6 bases from V and 0 from J, leaving 11 bases between them. Germline assignment: CDR1 SGHRS and CDR2 YFSETQ. The CDR3 runs 14 residues. CDR3 sequence: CASKSGTSTDTQYF. The CDR3 region has the DNA TGCGCCAGCAAATCCGGGACTAGCACAGATACGCAGTATTTT.

The V gene is TRBV27, the J gene TRBJ2-7, with TRBD1 matching 10 bases. Germline V gene data show CDR1 as MNHEY and CDR2 as SMNVEV (reference sequence). The CDR3 runs to 15 residues. Trimming at V came to 3 bases and at J to 9 bases, leaving 11 bases not matched to a gene. CDR3 DNA: TGTGCCAGCAGTTTCAACCGGGACAGGGGATCAGGGCAGTACTTC. It encodes CASSFNRDRGSGQYF.

This clone has just a few counts. The chain carries TRBV29-1 and TRBJ2-3, with 12 bases matching TRBD1. V lost 3 bases, J lost 0 bases, and 4 bases stayed unmatched. The length of the CDR3 is 16 residues. Germline assignment: CDR1 SQVTM and CDR2 ANQGSEA. The CDR3 DNA reads TGCAGCGTTGAGGGGACAGGGGGCCCGAGCACAGATACGCAGTATTTT. Translating gives CSVEGTGGPSTDTQYF.